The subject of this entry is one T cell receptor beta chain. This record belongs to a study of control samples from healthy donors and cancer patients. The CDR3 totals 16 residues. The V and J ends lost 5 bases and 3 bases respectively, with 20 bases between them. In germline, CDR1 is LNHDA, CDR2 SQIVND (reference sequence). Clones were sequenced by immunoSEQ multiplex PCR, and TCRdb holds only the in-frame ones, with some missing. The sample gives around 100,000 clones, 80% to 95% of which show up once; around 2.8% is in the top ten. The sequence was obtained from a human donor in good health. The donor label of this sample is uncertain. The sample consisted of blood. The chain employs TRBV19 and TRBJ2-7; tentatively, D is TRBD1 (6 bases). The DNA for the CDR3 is TGTGCCAGTAGTTCGCCCCGGGACAAAAGAAACTACGAGCAGTACTTC. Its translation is CASSSPRDKRNYEQYF.